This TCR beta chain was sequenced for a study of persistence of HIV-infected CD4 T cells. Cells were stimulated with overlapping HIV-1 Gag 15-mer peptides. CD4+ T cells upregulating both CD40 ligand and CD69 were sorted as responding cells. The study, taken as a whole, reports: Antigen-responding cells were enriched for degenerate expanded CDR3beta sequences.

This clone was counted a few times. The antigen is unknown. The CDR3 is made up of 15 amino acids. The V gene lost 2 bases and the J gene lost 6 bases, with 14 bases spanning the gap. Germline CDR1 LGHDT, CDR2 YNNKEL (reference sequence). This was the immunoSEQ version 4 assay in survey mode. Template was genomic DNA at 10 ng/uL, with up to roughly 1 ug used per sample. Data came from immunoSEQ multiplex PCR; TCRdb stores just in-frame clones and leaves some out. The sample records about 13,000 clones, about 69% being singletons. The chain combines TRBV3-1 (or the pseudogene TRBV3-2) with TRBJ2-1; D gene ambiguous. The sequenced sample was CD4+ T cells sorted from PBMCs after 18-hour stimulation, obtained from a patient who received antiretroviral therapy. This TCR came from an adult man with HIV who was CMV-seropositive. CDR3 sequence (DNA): TGTGCCAGCAGCCAACTCTCCGGGCGAGGCAATGAGCAGTTCTTC. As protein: CASSQLSGRGNEQFF.